The 3 T cell receptor beta chains presented below share a single source sample, sequenced in a study of regulatory T cells in long-lasting Graves disease. This sample's time point: newly diagnosed GD, antithyroid drugs for less than 3 months. Scientists built the TCR library using RNA that was extracted from PBMCs. HTBI primers from iRepertoire and Arm-PCR of CDR3 regions yielded the TCR beta libraries. MiXCR, run by TCRdb on the multiplex PCR reads, gives a single entry per CDR3 protein. The sample holds 350,000 to 400,000 distinct CDR3 sequences, around 16% seen once. The data also belong to a second study, concerning T cells in Graves' hyperthyroidism and ophthalmopathy.

The sequenced sample was peripheral blood mononuclear cells (PBMCs), obtained at new diagnosis, from a patient treated with antithyroid drugs. The origin of the receptors is a woman between 18 and 30 years old with Graves disease.

The rearrangement links TRBV6-1 to TRBJ2-2; weak D call: TRBD2 (5 bases). This CDR3 region has 16 residues. The germline V gene encodes CDR1 MNHNS and CDR2 SASEGT. V lost 7 bases and J lost 0, with 15 bases in between. Here the CDR3 reads CASTLAAGPNTGELFF. CDR3 sequence (DNA): TGTGCCAGCACCCTAGCCGCGGGCCCGAACACCGGGGAGCTGTTTTTT.

This clonotype was seen a handful of times. The rearrangement joins TRBV6-1 to TRBJ2-3; D unresolved. The V and J ends lost 5 bases and 0 bases respectively, with 9 bases between them. In germline, CDR1 is MNHNS, CDR2 SASEGT. CDR3 length: 14 residues. CDR3 DNA sequence: TGTGCCAGCAGTCTGAAAACTAGCACAGATACGCAGTATTTT. Translating it yields CASSLKTSTDTQYF.

Many counts were recorded for this clonotype. This CDR3 is CASSTVTDTQYF. The CDR3 coding sequence is TGTGCCAGCAGTACGGTCACAGATACGCAGTATTTT. The genes are TRBV5-5 and TRBJ2-3; no clear D. Per the germline V gene, CDR1 is SGHKS and CDR2 is YYEKEE (reference sequence). V was pared by 5 bases and J by 2 bases, with 6 bases between. The CDR3 contains 12 residues. The variable domain in full, completed from reference TRBV5-5 and TRBJ2-3, reads DAGVTQSPTHLIKTRGQQVTLRCSPISGHKSVSWYQQVLGQGPQFIFQYYEKEERGRGNFPDRFSARQFPNYSSELNVNALLLGDSALYLCASSTVTDTQYFGPGTRLTVL.